This T cell receptor beta chain was identified in a study of post-analysis software for immune sequencing data. Unique molecular identifiers were carried by the TCR beta cDNA libraries. TCRdb passed the PCR reads through MiXCR, listing each CDR3 protein once. The data show more than 450,000 distinct CDR3 sequences, with roughly 47% seen just once and 1.5% to 2% held by the top ten. This receptor was taken from a girl aged 5 to 17 with multiple sclerosis. Specimen: blood.

CDR3 DNA sequence: TGCAGTGCTAGAGGTCGGAGGGACAGGGTATACGATGAGCAGTTCTTC. Residues: CSARGRRDRVYDEQFF. The chain links TRBV20-1 to TRBJ2-1, with 9 bases that match TRBD1. CDR1 and CDR2 from the germline V gene are DFQATT and SNEGSKA (reference sequence). V lost 1 base, J lost 8 bases, and 12 bases stayed unmatched. This CDR3 has 16 residues.